One and the same sample provided the 21 T cell receptor beta chains below, sequenced in a study of blood T cell repertoires in COVID-19. Produced via immunoSEQ multiplex PCR; TCRdb's table is partial and in-frame only. This sample yields about 54,000 clones, of which approximately 88% are seen a single time; about 3% belongs to the top ten. Sequenced sample: peripheral blood. Every receptor here comes from a human donor in a cohort sampled during active COVID-19.

The chain joins TRBV7-8 to TRBJ2-3; 11 nucleotides line up with TRBD2. The CDR3 length is 16 residues. The J segment lost 2 bases and the V segment lost 6 bases, leaving 7 bases of the junction unmatched. The germline V gene has CDR1 SGHVS and CDR2 FQNEAQ. The chain's CDR3 is CASSFRLAGYTDTQYF. As DNA, the CDR3 is TGTGCCAGCAGTTTCCGACTAGCGGGATACACAGATACGCAGTATTTT.

The chain carries TRBV5-4 and TRBJ2-7; D is unresolved. CDR3 length: 13 amino acids. Germline CDR1 reads SGHNT; CDR2 reads YYREEE (reference sequence). Deletions cut 4 bases from V and 3 bases from J, with 11 bases between. This chain's CDR3 is CASSPTNRYEQYF. DNA for the CDR3: TGTGCCAGCAGCCCAACTAACCGCTACGAGCAGTACTTC.

The rearrangement uses TRBV7-3 and TRBJ2-4; the D gene is possibly TRBD1 (6 bases). There are 14 residues in the CDR3. Trimming stripped 5 bases from V and 6 bases from J, with 14 bases between. Germline V gene sequence: CDR1 SGHTA, CDR2 FQGTGA. The CDR3 nucleotides read TGTGCCAGCAGCCAAACAGGGTCCGGAAACATTCAGTACTTC. Residues: CASSQTGSGNIQYF.

V and J are TRBV18 and TRBJ2-3; D is possibly TRBD2 (7 bases). Trimming cost V 3 bases and J 0 bases, with 16 bases left between them. The CDR3 is 17 amino acids. CDR1 is KGHSH, CDR2 LQKENI, per germline. The CDR3 region is CASSPIRGGTSTDTQYF. The CDR3 DNA reads TGTGCCAGCTCACCTATAAGGGGGGGCACTAGCACAGATACGCAGTATTTT.

The chain couples TRBV7-6 to TRBJ2-5; D is ambiguous. Germline loops: CDR1 SGHVS, CDR2 FNYEAQ. The CDR3 runs to 15 residues. Trimming shortened V by 2 bases and J by 3 bases, and 13 bases separated the two germline ends. CDR3 in DNA: TGTGCCAGCAGCTTAAGCTCCCTGGTCGAAGAGACCCAGTACTTC. Protein product: CASSLSSLVEETQYF. Combining the CDR3 with reference TRBV7-6 and TRBJ2-5 gives the whole variable domain GAGVSQSPRYKVTKRGQDVALRCDPISGHVSLYWYRQALGQGPEFLTYFNYEAQQDKSGLPNDRFSAERPEGSISTLTIQRTEQRDSAMYRCASSLSSLVEETQYFGPGTRLLVL.

This chain uses TRBV7-3 with TRBJ2-2, with 15 bases identical to TRBD2. Trimming took 3 bases from V and 0 from J; bases not matched to a gene: 8. Germline CDR1 reads SGHTA; CDR2 reads FQGTGA. The CDR3 spans 20 residues. DNA for the CDR3: TGTGCCAGCAGCTTGCCCACGGGACTAGCGGGGGGAACGAACACCGGGGAGCTGTTTTTT. This gives the protein CASSLPTGLAGGTNTGELFF.

The CDR3 sequence is CASSLTGNQPQHF. CDR3 DNA sequence: TGCGCCAGCAGCTTAACAGGGAATCAGCCCCAGCATTTT. The V call is TRBV5-1, the J call TRBJ1-5; TRBD1 is a possible D gene (6 bases). Germline V gives CDR1 SGHRS, CDR2 YFSETQ. V lost 2 bases and J lost 4, with 7 bases in between. The CDR3 runs to 13 residues.

This chain joins TRBV3-1 (or the pseudogene TRBV3-2) and TRBJ2-2; D is perhaps TRBD2 (5 bases). Germline values: CDR1 LGHDT, CDR2 YNNKEL (reference sequence). This CDR3 region has 17 residues. V shed 0 bases and J shed 3 bases, with 14 bases lying between them. The CDR3 bases are TGTGCCAGCAGCCAAGATCCCAAGCGGCGGTACACCGGGGAGCTGTTTTTT. It codes for CASSQDPKRRYTGELFF.

The CDR3 loop reads CASSLDLSRAGGYGYTF. CDR3 DNA sequence: TGTGCCAGCAGCTTGGACCTGTCAAGGGCAGGGGGATATGGCTACACCTTC. The chain couples TRBV5-6 to TRBJ1-2, with 7 bases fitting TRBD1. CDR1 and CDR2 (germline): SGHDT, YYEEEE. V trimming: 0 bases; J trimming: 5 bases; junction bases outside the gene matches: 13. The CDR3 loop spans 17 amino acids.

The rearrangement links TRBV28 to TRBJ1-4; 10 nucleotides match TRBD1. The CDR3 contains 16 residues. V lost 5 bases to trimming and J lost 8 bases; unmatched junction nucleotides: 11. The germline V gene has CDR1 MDHEN and CDR2 SYDVKM. This chain's CDR3 is CASSTPGTGEREKLFF. CDR3 DNA: TGTGCCAGCAGTACCCCCGGGACAGGGGAGCGCGAAAAACTGTTTTTT.

This CDR3 is CASSSRTSGAAQYF. The CDR3 bases are TGTGCCAGCTCATCCCGGACTAGCGGGGCTGCGCAGTATTTT. This chain links TRBV18 with TRBJ2-3; 12 bases agree with TRBD2. In germline, CDR1 is KGHSH, CDR2 LQKENI. The CDR3 loop spans 14 amino acids. J gave up 10 bases and V 5 bases, and 7 bases lay outside the gene matches.

The CDR3 protein is CASSPSRDTQYF. Written as DNA, the CDR3 is TGTGCCAGCAGCCCGTCCCGAGATACGCAGTATTTT. The V call is TRBV7-8, the J call TRBJ2-3; D uncertain. In germline, CDR1 is SGHVS, CDR2 FQNEAQ. CDR3 length: 12 residues. V lost 5 bases to trimming and J lost 5 bases, with 8 bases between them.

CDR3 loop: CATSDWTVGFF. Here the CDR3 DNA reads TGTGCCACCAGTGACTGGACAGTGGGGTTCTTC. The chain combines TRBV24-1 with TRBJ2-1; possible D gene TRBD1, 6 bases. Germline-derived CDR1 and CDR2 are KGHDR and SFDVKD. The V and J ends lost 4 bases and 15 bases respectively, with 12 bases between them. This CDR3 is built from 11 residues.

Within the sample, this clone is medium-sized. CDR3 nucleotides: TGTGCCAGCAGCCCCGGACTAGCCGTTAATGAGCAGTTCTTC. This encodes CASSPGLAVNEQFF. The chain is built from TRBV14 and TRBJ2-1, with TRBD2 matching 8 bases. CDR1 and CDR2 from the germline V gene are SGHDN and FVKESK. V lost 4 bases and J lost 7; bases outside the gene matches: 6. This CDR3 is built from 14 residues.

The chain couples TRBV10-3 to TRBJ2-3, with 13 positions matching TRBD2. The J segment lost 2 bases and the V segment lost 6 bases, leaving 5 bases of the junction unmatched. Germline assignment: CDR1 ENHRY and CDR2 SYGVKD. This CDR3 is built from 16 residues. The CDR3 loop reads CAISTGTSGTTDTQYF. CDR3 sequence (DNA): TGTGCCATCAGCACCGGGACTAGCGGGACCACAGATACGCAGTATTTT.

The chain links TRBV6-1 to TRBJ2-2; tentative D call: TRBD1 (5 bases). Germline CDR1 and CDR2: MNHNS and SASEGT. V dropped 2 bases and J dropped 8 bases, with 15 bases sitting between them. The CDR3 runs 15 residues. Written as DNA, the CDR3 is TGTGCCAGCAGTGAACGGGCAGGGTTAAGAGGGGAGCTGTTTTTT. Translated: CASSERAGLRGELFF.

The chain joins TRBV9 to TRBJ2-5; 8 positions agree with TRBD2. The CDR3 contains 17 residues. Germline V gene lookup returns CDR1 SGDLS and CDR2 YYNGEE. V lost 1 base, J lost 0 bases, and 8 bases stayed unmatched. CDR3 DNA sequence: TGTGCCAGCAGCGTATTGGGACTAGATGGGGACCAAGAGACCCAGTACTTC. Translation: CASSVLGLDGDQETQYF.

This chain joins TRBV6-5 and TRBJ2-7; D perhaps matches TRBD2 (6 bases). The CDR3 loop spans 15 amino acids. Germline CDR1 MNHEY, CDR2 SVGAGI. Trimming took 6 bases from V and 6 from J, leaving 21 bases between them. For the CDR3, the DNA is TGTGCCAGCAGCCCCTGGACGGGGGATCGCGGCGAGCAGTACTTC. As protein: CASSPWTGDRGEQYF.

V and J are TRBV3-1 (or the pseudogene TRBV3-2) and TRBJ2-5, with TRBD2 identical over 7 bases. V dropped 4 bases and J dropped 3; count of bases not matched to a gene: 11. The germline CDR1 and CDR2 sequences are LGHDT and YNNKEL (reference sequence). This CDR3 is 16 amino acids long. The CDR3 spells CASSPMGSLAEETQYF. CDR3 nucleotides: TGTGCCAGCAGCCCCATGGGGTCGCTAGCGGAAGAGACCCAGTACTTC.

The chain combines TRBV7-7 with TRBJ2-2; the D is unclear. Germline V gene data show CDR1 as SSHAT and CDR2 as FNYEAQ (reference sequence). The V and J ends lost 5 bases and 4 bases respectively, with 5 bases between them. The CDR3 covers 12 residues. The CDR3 region has the DNA TGTGCCAGCAGCCCGGGCACCGGGGAGCTGTTTTTT. This encodes CASSPGTGELFF.

The J gene is TRBJ2-7, the V gene TRBV20-1, with 12 bases identical to TRBD1. CDR1 and CDR2 (germline): DFQATT, SNEGSKA (reference sequence). The length of the CDR3 is 14 residues. V lost 3 bases and J lost 4; bases outside the gene matches: 4. CDR3 coding DNA: TGCAGTGCTAGTAGGGACAGGGGGCTGTACGAGCAGTACTTC. Amino acids: CSASRDRGLYEQYF.